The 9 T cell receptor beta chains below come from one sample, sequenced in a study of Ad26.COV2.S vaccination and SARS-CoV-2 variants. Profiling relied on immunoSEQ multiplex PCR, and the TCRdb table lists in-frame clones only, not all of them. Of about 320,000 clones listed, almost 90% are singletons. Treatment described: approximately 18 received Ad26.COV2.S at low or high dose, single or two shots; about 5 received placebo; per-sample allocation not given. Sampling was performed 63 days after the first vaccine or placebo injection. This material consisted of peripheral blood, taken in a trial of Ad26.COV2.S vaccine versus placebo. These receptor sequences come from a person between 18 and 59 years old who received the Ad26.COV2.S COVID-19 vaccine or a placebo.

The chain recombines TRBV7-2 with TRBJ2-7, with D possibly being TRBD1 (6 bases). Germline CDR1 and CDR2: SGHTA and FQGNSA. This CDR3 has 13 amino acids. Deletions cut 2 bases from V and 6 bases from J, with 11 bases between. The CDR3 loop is CASSLYGGVEQYV. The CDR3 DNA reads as TGTGCCAGCAGCTTATATGGGGGCGTCGAGCAGTACGTC.

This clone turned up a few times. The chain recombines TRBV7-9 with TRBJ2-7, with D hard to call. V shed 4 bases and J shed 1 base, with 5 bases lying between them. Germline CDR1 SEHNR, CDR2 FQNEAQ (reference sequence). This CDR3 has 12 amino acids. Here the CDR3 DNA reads TGTGCCAGCAGCTCCCTTTCCTACGAGCAGTACGTC. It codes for CASSSLSYEQYV.

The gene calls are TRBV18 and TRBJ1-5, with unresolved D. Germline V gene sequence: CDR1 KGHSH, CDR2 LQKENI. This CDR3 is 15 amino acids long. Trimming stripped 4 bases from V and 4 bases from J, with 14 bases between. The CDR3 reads CASSLSGPENQPQHF. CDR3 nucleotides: TGTGCCAGCTCACTTTCTGGTCCAGAAAATCAGCCCCAGCATTTT.

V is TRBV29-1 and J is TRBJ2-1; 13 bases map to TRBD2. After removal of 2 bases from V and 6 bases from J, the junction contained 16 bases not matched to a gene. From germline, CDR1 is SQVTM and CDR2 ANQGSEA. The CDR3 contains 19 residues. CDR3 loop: CSVERSVRTSGRWVNEQFF. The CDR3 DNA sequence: TGCAGCGTTGAACGGTCTGTCCGGACTAGCGGGAGATGGGTCAATGAGCAGTTCTTC.

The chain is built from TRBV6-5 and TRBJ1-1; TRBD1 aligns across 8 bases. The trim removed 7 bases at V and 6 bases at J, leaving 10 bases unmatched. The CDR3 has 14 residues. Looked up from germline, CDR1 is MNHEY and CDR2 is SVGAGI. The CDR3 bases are TGTGCCAGCAACAGGGGGGGTGCGGGTGCTGAAGCTTTCTTT. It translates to CASNRGGAGAEAFF.

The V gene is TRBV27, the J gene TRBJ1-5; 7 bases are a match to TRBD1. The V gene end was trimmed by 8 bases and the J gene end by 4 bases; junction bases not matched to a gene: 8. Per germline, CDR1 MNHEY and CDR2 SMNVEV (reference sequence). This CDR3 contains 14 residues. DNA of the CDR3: TGTGCCAGCGCTAGACAGGGTCGGAATCAGCCCCAGCATTTT. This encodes CASARQGRNQPQHF.

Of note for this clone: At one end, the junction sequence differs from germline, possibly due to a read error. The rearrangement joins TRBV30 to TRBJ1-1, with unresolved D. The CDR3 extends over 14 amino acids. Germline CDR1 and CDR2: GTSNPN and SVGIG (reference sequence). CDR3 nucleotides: TGTGCCTGGAGTGTACAAGAGAGATTCGATGAAGGTTTCTTT. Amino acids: CAWSVQERFDEGFF.

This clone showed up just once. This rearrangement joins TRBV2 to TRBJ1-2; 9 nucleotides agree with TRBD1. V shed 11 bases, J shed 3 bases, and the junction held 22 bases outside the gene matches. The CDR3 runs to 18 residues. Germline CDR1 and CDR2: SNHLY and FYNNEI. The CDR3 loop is CASYSSLRTGDWDYGYTF. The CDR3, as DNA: TGTGCCTCCTACAGTTCCCTCAGGACAGGGGATTGGGACTATGGCTACACCTTC.

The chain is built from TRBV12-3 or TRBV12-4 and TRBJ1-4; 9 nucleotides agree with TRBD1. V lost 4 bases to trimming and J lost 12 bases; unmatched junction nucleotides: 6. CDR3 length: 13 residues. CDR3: CASSWTGVAELFF. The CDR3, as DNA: TGTGCCAGCAGTTGGACAGGGGTAGCGGAACTGTTTTTT.